This is a list of T cell receptor beta chains from one sample in a study of identical twins. TCRdb fed the 5' RACE reads into MiXCR, producing one record per CDR3 protein. The sample includes 500,000 or so distinct CDR3 sequences, roughly an eighth of them seen just once. This same sample was also taken into another study, of yellow fever vaccine responses in identical twins.

The specimen sequenced was CD4+ T cells sorted from blood. The receptor set was obtained from a woman younger than 30 in good health. Both conserved end residues are trimmed from each CDR3.

J gene | V gene | CDR3 protein
TRBJ1-2 | TRBV12-3/TRBV12-4 | ASSFGADYGYT
TRBJ2-7 | TRBV30 | AWGTGAYEQY
TRBJ1-2 | TRBV20-1 | SASQLTGARGYT
TRBJ2-7 | TRBV25-1 | ASSDRVTYEQY
TRBJ2-7 | TRBV3-1 | ASSQEEYEQY
TRBJ2-3 | TRBV24-1 | ATSDPQRDTQY
TRBJ2-7 | TRBV27 | ASSLSRGGIGPSYEQY
TRBJ2-1 | TRBV29-1 | SAEDNEQF
TRBJ2-7 | TRBV4-3 | ASSQDRDRGDEQY
TRBJ2-7 | TRBV7-9 | ASSSGTSAYEQY
TRBJ2-5 | TRBV20-1 | SAPGRGGETQY
TRBJ1-2 | TRBV20-1 | SASVQGNYGYT
TRBJ2-7 | TRBV7-8 | ASSYTDRGYEQY
TRBJ2-7 | TRBV28 | ASSLEGTGAYEQY
TRBJ2-3 | TRBV12-3/TRBV12-4 | ASSRIVGLGSDTQY
TRBJ2-5 | TRBV29-1 | SGTHGTGNQETQY
TRBJ1-5 | TRBV5-1 | ASSLESGEQPQH
TRBJ2-7 | TRBV27 | ASSQGGDTYEQY
TRBJ1-6 | TRBV5-5 | ASSAGGGRPLH
TRBJ2-2 | TRBV21-1 | ASTGAVLNTGELF
TRBJ2-1 | TRBV6-2/TRBV6-3 | ASRPGGSEQF
TRBJ2-2 | TRBV10-3 | AISWTADTGELF
TRBJ2-7 | TRBV28 | ASSSMGAGGYEQY
TRBJ1-2 | TRBV12-3/TRBV12-4 | ASSLYPRDGPNYGYT
TRBJ2-5 | TRBV10-3 | ANRDSEPGTQY
TRBJ2-1 | TRBV5-1 | ASRRTINEQF
TRBJ2-7 | TRBV4-2 | ASSQAHGKSYEQY
TRBJ2-5 | TRBV9 | ASSPLGLAGTQKETQY
TRBJ2-1 | TRBV6-2/TRBV6-3 | ASSNTGSYNEQF
TRBJ2-3 | TRBV11-2 | ASSPDRGHGDTQY
TRBJ2-7 | TRBV3-1 | ASSRGFSGEQY
TRBJ2-2 | TRBV12-3/TRBV12-4 | ASSFEGQGTGELF
TRBJ2-7 | TRBV20-1 | SARDSTSADYEQY
TRBJ2-6 | TRBV29-1 | SVAGVSGANVLT
TRBJ2-1 | TRBV10-3 | AISEPRQGASYNEQF
TRBJ1-1 | TRBV2 | ASRGGIMNTEAF
TRBJ1-1 | TRBV5-1 | ASSTAGTPNTEAF
TRBJ2-3 | TRBV9 | ASSEAGNTDTQY
TRBJ2-7 | TRBV29-1 | SALSSSYEQY
TRBJ2-3 | TRBV6-1 | ASTPVRGDTQY
TRBJ2-7 | TRBV7-2 | ASSTRQGASEQY